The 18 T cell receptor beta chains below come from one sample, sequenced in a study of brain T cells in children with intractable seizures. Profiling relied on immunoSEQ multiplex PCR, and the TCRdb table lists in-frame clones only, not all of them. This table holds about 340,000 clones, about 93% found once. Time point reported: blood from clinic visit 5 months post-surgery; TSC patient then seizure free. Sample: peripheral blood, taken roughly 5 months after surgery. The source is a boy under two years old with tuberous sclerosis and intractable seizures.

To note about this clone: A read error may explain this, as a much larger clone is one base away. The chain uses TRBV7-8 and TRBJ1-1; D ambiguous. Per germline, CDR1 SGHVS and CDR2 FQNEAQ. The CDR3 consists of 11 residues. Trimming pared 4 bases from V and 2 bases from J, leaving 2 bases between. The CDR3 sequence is CASSSNTEAFF. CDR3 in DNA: TGTGCCAGCAGCTCTAACACTGAAGCTTTCTTT.

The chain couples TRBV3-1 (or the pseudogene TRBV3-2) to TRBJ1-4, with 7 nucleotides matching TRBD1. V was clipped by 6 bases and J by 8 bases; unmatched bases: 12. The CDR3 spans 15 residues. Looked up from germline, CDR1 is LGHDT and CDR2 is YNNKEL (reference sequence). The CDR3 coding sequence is TGTGCCAGCAGTCGCTGGGACAGCCAGGGGGAAAAACTGTTTTTT. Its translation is CASSRWDSQGEKLFF.

The CDR3 region is CATSDPRTGVTDTQYF. DNA for the CDR3: TGTGCCACCAGTGATCCAAGGACAGGGGTTACAGATACGCAGTATTTT. The V call is TRBV24-1, the J call TRBJ2-3, with 9 bases fitting TRBD1. Per the germline V gene, CDR1 is KGHDR and CDR2 is SFDVKD. Trimming removed 3 bases from V and 3 bases from J; junction bases left unmatched: 6. The CDR3 spans 16 residues.

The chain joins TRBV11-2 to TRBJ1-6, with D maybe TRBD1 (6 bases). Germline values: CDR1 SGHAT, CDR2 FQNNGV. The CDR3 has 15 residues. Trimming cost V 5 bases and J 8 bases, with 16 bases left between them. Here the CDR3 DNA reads TGTGCCAGCAGCCCCCAGGGGTCGATGTATTCACCCCTCCACTTT. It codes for CASSPQGSMYSPLHF.

CDR3 nucleotides: TGCGCCAGCAGCCACATCCGTGGACTAGCGGCGAACACCGGGGAGCTGTTTTTT. As protein: CASSHIRGLAANTGELFF. The rearrangement joins TRBV4-1 to TRBJ2-2; 10 positions agree with TRBD2. With V trimmed by 3 bases and J by 0 bases, 7 bases remained unmatched. This CDR3 has 18 amino acids. The germline V gene encodes CDR1 MGHRA and CDR2 YSYEKL.

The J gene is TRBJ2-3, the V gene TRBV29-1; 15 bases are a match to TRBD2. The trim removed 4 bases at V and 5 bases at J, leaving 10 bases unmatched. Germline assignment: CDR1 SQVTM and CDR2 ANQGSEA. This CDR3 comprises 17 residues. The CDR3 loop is CSVGTSGRANRLDTQYF. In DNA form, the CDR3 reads TGCAGCGTTGGGACTAGCGGGAGGGCCAACCGCTTAGATACGCAGTATTTT.

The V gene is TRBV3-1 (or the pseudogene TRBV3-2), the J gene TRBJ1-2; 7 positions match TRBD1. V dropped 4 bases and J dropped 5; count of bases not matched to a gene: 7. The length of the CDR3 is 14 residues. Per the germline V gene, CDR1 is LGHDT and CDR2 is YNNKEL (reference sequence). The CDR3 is CASSPLGGDYGYTF. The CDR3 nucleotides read TGTGCCAGCAGCCCTTTAGGGGGCGATTATGGCTACACCTTC.

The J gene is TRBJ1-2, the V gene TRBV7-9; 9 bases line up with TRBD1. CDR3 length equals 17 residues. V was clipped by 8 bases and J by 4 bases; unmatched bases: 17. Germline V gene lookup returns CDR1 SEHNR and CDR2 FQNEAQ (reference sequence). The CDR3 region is CASSLARDRDDGYGYTF. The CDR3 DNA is TGTGCCAGCTCCCTTGCCCGGGACAGGGACGACGGCTATGGCTACACCTTC.

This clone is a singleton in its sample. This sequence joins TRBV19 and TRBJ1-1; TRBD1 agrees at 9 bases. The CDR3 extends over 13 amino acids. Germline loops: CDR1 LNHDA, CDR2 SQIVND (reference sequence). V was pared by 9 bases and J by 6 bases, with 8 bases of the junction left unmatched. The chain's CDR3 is CASRGQGRSEAFF. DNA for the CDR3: TGTGCCAGCAGAGGACAGGGGAGATCTGAAGCTTTCTTT.

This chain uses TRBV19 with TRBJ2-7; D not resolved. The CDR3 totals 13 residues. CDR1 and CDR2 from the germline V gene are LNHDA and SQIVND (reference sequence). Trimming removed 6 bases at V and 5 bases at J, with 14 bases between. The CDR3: CASSGRLSNEQYF. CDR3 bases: TGTGCCAGTAGCGGGCGGTTGTCCAACGAGCAGTACTTC.

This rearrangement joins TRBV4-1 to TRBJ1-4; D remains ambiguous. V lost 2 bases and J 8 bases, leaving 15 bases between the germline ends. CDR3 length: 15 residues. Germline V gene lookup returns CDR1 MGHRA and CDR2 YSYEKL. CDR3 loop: CASSQLGRRREKLFF. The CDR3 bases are TGCGCCAGCAGCCAACTTGGACGGCGTAGGGAAAAACTGTTTTTT.

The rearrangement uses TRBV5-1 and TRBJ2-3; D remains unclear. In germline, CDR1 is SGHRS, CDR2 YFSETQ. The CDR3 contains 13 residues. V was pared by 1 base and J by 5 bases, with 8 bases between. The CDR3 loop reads CASSLLGLDTQYF. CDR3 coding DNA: TGCGCCAGCAGCTTGCTGGGCCTAGATACGCAGTATTTT.

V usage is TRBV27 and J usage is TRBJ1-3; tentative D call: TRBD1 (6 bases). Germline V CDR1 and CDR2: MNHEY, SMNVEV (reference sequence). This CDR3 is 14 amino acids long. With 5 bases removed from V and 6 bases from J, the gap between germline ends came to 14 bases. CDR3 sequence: CASSHTGSSNTIYF. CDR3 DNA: TGTGCCAGCAGTCATACAGGGAGTTCAAACACCATATATTTT.

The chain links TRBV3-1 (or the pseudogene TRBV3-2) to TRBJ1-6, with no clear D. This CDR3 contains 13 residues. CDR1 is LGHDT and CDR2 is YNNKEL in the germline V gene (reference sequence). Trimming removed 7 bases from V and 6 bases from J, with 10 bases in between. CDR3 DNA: TGTGCCAGCAAGGCCGGCGGTAATTCACCCCTCCACTTT. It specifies CASKAGGNSPLHF.

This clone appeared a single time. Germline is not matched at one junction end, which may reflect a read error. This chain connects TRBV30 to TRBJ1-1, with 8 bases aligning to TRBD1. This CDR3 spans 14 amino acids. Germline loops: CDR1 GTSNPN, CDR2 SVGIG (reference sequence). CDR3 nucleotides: TGTGCCTGGATCGCTGAGGACAGGGCCCCTGAGGCTTTCTTT. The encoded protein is CAWIAEDRAPEAFF.

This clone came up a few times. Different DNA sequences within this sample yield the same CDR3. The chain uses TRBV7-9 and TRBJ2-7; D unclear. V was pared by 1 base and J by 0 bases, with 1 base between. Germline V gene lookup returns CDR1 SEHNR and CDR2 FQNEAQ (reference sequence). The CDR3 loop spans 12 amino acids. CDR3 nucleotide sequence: TGTGCCAGCAGCTTAGGCTCCTACGAGCAGTACTTC. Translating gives CASSLGSYEQYF.

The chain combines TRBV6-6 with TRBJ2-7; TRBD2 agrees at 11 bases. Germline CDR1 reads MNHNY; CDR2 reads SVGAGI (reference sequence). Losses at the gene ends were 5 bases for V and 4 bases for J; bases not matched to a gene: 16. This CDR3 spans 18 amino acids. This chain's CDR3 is CASSPPLAGVISGYEQYF. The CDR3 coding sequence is TGTGCCAGCAGTCCCCCACTAGCGGGAGTAATCTCGGGATACGAGCAGTACTTC.

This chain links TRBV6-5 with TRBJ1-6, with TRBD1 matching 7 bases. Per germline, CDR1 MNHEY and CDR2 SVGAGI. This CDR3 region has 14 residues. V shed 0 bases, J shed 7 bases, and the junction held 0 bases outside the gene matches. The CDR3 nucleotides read TGTGCCAGCAGTTACTCAGGGGGCAATTCACCCCTCCACTTT. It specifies CASSYSGGNSPLHF.